What follows is one T cell receptor (beta chain) and its context. This entry comes from a study of CD8 T cells in Susac syndrome. Per germline, CDR1 SGHDN and CDR2 FVKESK. CDR3 length equals 17 residues. Unmatched junction bases numbered 15, after V lost 0 bases and J lost 13 bases. Reverse transcription of about 0.5 to 1 ug RNA was carried out with random hexamers. immunoSEQ multiplex PCR amplified TCR beta CDR3 across 54 Vbeta, 13 Jbeta. One entry per CDR3 protein results from TCRdb running MiXCR on the immunoSEQ multiplex PCR reads. The data hold 150,000 to 200,000 distinct CDR3 sequences, with around 94% observed a single time. Sequencing of TCR beta drew on CD8+ and CD4+ T cells from blood. TEMRA cells were FACS-enriched, and CD8+ and CD4+ T cells were isolated negatively.

The sequencing input was CD4+ T cells from PBMCs. This TCR was sampled from a human donor in good health. The rearrangement joins TRBV14 to TRBJ2-5, with TRBD2 matching 12 bases. The CDR3 loop reads CASSQEMTSGGPGQRYF. CDR3 bases: TGTGCCAGCAGCCAAGAAATGACTAGCGGGGGACCCGGCCAGCGGTACTTC.